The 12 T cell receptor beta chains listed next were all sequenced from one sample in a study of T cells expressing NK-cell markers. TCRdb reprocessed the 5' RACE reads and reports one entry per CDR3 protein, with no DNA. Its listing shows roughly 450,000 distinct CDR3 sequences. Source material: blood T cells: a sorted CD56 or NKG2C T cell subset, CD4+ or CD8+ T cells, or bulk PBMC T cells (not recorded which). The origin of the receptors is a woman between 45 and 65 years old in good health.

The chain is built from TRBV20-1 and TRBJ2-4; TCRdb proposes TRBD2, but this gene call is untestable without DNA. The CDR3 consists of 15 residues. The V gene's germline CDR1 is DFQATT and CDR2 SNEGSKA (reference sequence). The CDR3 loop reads CSARMAGAAKNIQYF.

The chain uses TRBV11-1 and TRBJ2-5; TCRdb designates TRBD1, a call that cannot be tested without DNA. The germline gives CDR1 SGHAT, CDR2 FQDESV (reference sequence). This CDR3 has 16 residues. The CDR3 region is CASSSPTGPTQETQYF.

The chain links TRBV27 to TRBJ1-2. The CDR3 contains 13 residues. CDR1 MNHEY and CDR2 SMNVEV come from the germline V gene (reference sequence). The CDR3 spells CASRGETNYGYTF.

The CDR3 loop is CASSVMTRLGEQFF. The chain uses TRBV7-3 and TRBJ2-1; TCRdb's D call, TRBD1, is unchecked because there is no DNA. Germline CDR1 reads SGHTA; CDR2 reads FQGTGA. This CDR3 is 14 amino acids long.

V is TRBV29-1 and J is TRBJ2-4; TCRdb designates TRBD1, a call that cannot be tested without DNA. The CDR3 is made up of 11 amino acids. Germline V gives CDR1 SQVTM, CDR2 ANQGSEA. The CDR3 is CSAGTSNIQYF.

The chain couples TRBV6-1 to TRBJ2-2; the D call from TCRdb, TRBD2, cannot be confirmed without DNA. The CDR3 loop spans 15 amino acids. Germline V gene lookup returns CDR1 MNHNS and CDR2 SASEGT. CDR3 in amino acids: CATWLREGGTGELFF.

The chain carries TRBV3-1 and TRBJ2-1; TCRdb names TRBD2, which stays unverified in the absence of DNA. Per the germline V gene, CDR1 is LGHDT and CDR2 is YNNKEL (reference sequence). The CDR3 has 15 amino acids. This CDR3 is CASSPPGLVYNEQFF.

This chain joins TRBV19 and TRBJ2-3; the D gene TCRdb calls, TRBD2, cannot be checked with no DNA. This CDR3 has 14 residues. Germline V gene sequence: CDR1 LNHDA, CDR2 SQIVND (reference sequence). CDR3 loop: CASSIGQGPYTQYF.

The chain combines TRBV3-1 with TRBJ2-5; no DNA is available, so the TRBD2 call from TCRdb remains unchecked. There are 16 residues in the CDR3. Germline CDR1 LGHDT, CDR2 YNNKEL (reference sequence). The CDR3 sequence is CASSQLELAGKETQYF.

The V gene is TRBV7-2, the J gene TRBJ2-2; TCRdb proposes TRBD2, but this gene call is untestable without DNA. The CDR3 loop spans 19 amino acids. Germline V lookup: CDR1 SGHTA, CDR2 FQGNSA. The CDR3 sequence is CASSLSGSPGFRNTGELFF.

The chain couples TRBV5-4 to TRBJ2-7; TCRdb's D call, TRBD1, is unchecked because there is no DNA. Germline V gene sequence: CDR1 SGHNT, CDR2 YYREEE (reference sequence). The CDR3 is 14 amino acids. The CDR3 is CASSQAGTGDLQYF.

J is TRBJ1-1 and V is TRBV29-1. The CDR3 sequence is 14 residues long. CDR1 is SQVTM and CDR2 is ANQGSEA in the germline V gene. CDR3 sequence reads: CSVWVRASGSEAFF.